These 19 T cell receptor beta chains were sequenced from one sample in a study of T cells in Graves' hyperthyroidism and ophthalmopathy. RNA transcripts served as the template for amplifying TCR beta CDR3 regions. Using the HTBI primer set, a first-round RT-PCR was run on the TCR CDR3. Via MiXCR, TCRdb re-called the multiplex PCR reads, giving one row per CDR3 protein. The sample includes about 580,000 distinct CDR3 sequences, 11% to 15% seen only once; the top ten take almost 6%. The source material was blood. These receptors all stem from a woman in her twenties or thirties with Graves' hyperthyroidism that later progressed to Graves' ophthalmopathy.

This clonotype was counted only a few times. This chain uses TRBV7-2 with TRBJ2-4, with unresolved D. Germline loops: CDR1 SGHTA, CDR2 FQGNSA. This CDR3 is 16 amino acids long. V was clipped by 0 bases and J by 0 bases, with 9 bases between them. CDR3 loop: CASSLARILAKNIQYF. CDR3 coding DNA: TGTGCCAGCAGCTTAGCTCGCATTTTAGCCAAAAACATTCAGTACTTC.

This clonotype came up many times. This sequence joins TRBV6-2 or TRBV6-3 and TRBJ2-3; possibly TRBD1 for D (5 bases). V was shortened by 0 bases and J by 7 bases, with 8 bases between the two germline ends. Germline CDR1 is MNHEY and CDR2 is SVGEGT. CDR3 size: 13 residues. CDR3 amino acids: CASSYSKGHTQYF. Written as DNA, the CDR3 is TGTGCCAGCAGTTACTCGAAGGGGCATACGCAGTATTTT.

The chain combines TRBV12-3 or TRBV12-4 with TRBJ1-2, with 9 bases fitting TRBD1. The CDR3 length is 15 residues. The junction had 12 bases not matched to a gene; V was cut back by 6 bases and J by 7 bases. In DNA form, the CDR3 reads TGTGCCAGCAGCCGTCGGGACAGGGTTAGGAGTGGCTACACCTTC. Translation: CASSRRDRVRSGYTF.

This clonotype came up a few times. The chain uses TRBV19 and TRBJ1-5, with D perhaps matching TRBD1 (6 bases). Trimming left V 5 bases short and J 6 bases short, with 14 bases between. The germline V gene encodes CDR1 LNHDA and CDR2 SQIVND (reference sequence). The CDR3 sequence is 14 residues long. CDR3 DNA sequence: TGTGCCAGTAGTCCGGGGGGCGCCGGTCAGCCCCAGCATTTT. Translated, it gives CASSPGGAGQPQHF.

This clonotype was observed a handful of times. This sequence joins TRBV6-2 or TRBV6-3 and TRBJ2-7; D perhaps matches TRBD2 (6 bases). This CDR3 region has 16 residues. Trimming removed 10 bases at V and 3 bases at J, with 25 bases between. The germline V gene encodes CDR1 MNHEY and CDR2 SVGEGT. The DNA of the CDR3 is TGTGCCACTTTAGCACTGGGCGGGAACCGCTTCTACGAGCAGTACTTC. Translating gives CATLALGGNRFYEQYF.

Many counts were recorded for this clonotype. The CDR3 region has the DNA TGTGCCAGCAGTATCGTTAGCGGGAGTTATACCGGGGAGCTGTTTTTT. This encodes CASSIVSGSYTGELFF. The rearrangement links TRBV28 to TRBJ2-2; 9 bases are a match to TRBD2. The V segment lost 5 bases and the J segment 5 bases; nucleotides outside the gene matches: 9. There are 16 residues in the CDR3. Per germline, CDR1 MDHEN and CDR2 SYDVKM.

This clonotype occurred many times. V gene TRBV27 combines with J gene TRBJ1-1, with no clear D. This CDR3 contains 15 residues. Between the trimmed V and J ends, which lost 5 bases and 1 base, there was a span of 14 bases. Germline CDR1 is MNHEY and CDR2 is SMNVEV (reference sequence). The CDR3 DNA is TGTGCCAGCAGTGCCTTGGGAGGTCAGAACACTGAAGCTTTCTTT. It specifies CASSALGGQNTEAFF.

This sequence joins TRBV28 and TRBJ2-7, with 11 positions matching TRBD1. Germline CDR1 is MDHEN and CDR2 is SYDVKM. This CDR3 has 14 amino acids. Trimming took 5 bases from V and 7 from J; bases not matched to a gene: 7. The CDR3 DNA sequence: TGTGCCAGCAGTGGGACAGGGGGTTCGAGGGAGCAGTACTTC. Translating gives CASSGTGGSREQYF.

This clonotype was found a few times. The genes are TRBV4-1 and TRBJ2-1; no definite D call. The germline CDR1 and CDR2 sequences are MGHRA and YSYEKL. The V gene lost 1 base and the J gene lost 0 bases, with 16 bases spanning the gap. There are 18 residues in the CDR3. Here the CDR3 DNA reads TGCGCCAGCAGCCAAGTCTGGTTGGCGGACCGCTCCTACAATGAGCAGTTCTTC. Translating it yields CASSQVWLADRSYNEQFF.

This clonotype was seen many times. V and J are TRBV12-3 or TRBV12-4 and TRBJ2-5; 8 bases fit TRBD2. V dropped 8 bases and J dropped 2; count of bases not matched to a gene: 10. The CDR3 totals 15 residues. The CDR3 DNA follows: TGTGCCAGCGCTTCCGGGGGGGGCCTACAAGAGACCCAGTACTTC. Translation: CASASGGGLQETQYF.

Remarks on this clonotype: This sequence may be a read error, since a much larger clone differs from it by one base. V and J are TRBV6-2 or TRBV6-3 and TRBJ1-5; tentative D call: TRBD1 (5 bases). This CDR3 region has 17 residues. The germline gives CDR1 MNHEY, CDR2 SVGEGT. Between the trimmed V and J ends, which lost 5 bases and 1 base, there was a span of 18 bases. For the CDR3, the DNA is TGTGCCAGCAGTCCACTGGGACCACGCTTCAGCAATCAGCCCCAGCATTTT. Amino acids: CASSPLGPRFSNQPQHF.

The table lists this clonotype with many counts. The genes are TRBV11-3 and TRBJ2-7, with D hard to call. V gave up 1 base and J gave up 3 bases, with 10 bases separating them. CDR3 length equals 14 residues. Looked up from germline, CDR1 is SGHNT and CDR2 is YENEEA. The CDR3 sequence is CASSLVPNDYEQYF. The CDR3 DNA is TGTGCCAGCAGCTTAGTCCCCAATGACTACGAGCAGTACTTC. Variable domain in full (rest from reference TRBV11-3 and TRBJ2-7): EAGVVQSPRYKIIEKKQPVAFWCNPISGHNTLYWYLQNLGQGPELLIRYENEEAVDDSQLPKDRFSAERLKGVDSTLKIQPAELGDSAVYLCASSLVPNDYEQYFGPGTRLTVT.

This clonotype was seen more than once but under ten times. CDR3 protein: CSVEDRGGETQYF. As DNA, the CDR3 is TGCAGCGTTGAAGACCGGGGGGGAGAGACCCAGTACTTC. This sequence joins TRBV29-1 and TRBJ2-5; 8 bases match TRBD2. The CDR3 runs 13 residues. V was clipped by 0 bases and J by 4 bases; unmatched bases: 1. The V gene's germline CDR1 is SQVTM and CDR2 ANQGSEA. The whole variable domain, filled in from reference TRBV29-1 and TRBJ2-5, reads SAVISQKPSRDICQRGTSLTIQCQVDSQVTMMFWYRQQPGQSLTLIATANQGSEATYESGFVIDKFPISRPNLTFSTLTVSNMSPEDSSIYLCSVEDRGGETQYFGPGTRLLVL.

Details on this clonotype: One end of the junction fails to match germline, which may point to a read error. The rearrangement uses TRBV6-1 and TRBJ2-4, with D possibly matching TRBD1 (6 bases). The CDR3 totals 14 residues. In germline, CDR1 is MNHNS, CDR2 SASEGT. CDR3: CACSESRGISIQYF. CDR3 nucleotide sequence: TGTGCCTGCAGTGAATCCAGGGGAATCAGCATTCAGTACTTC.

Notes on this clonotype: A read error is possible here, since a much larger clone lies one base away. V usage is TRBV6-1 and J usage is TRBJ2-7; D gene uncertain. V shed 7 bases and J shed 3 bases, with 19 bases lying between them. The CDR3 spans 15 residues. In germline, CDR1 is MNHNS, CDR2 SASEGT. The CDR3 DNA sequence: TGTGCCAGCAACTCCTCCGGGCTATCTATCTACGAGCAGTACTTC. Translated, it gives CASNSSGLSIYEQYF.

V usage is TRBV6-1 and J usage is TRBJ1-1; D unresolved. Per the germline V gene, CDR1 is MNHNS and CDR2 is SASEGT. V gave up 5 bases and J gave up 4 bases, with 14 bases separating them. The CDR3 covers 14 residues. CDR3: CASSYLDSGTEAFF. CDR3 coding DNA: TGTGCCAGCAGTTATCTGGATAGCGGCACTGAAGCTTTCTTT.

This clonotype was seen only a few times. A single base separates this from a much larger clone, so it may be a read error. The chain employs TRBV5-4 and TRBJ2-3; 9 nucleotides line up with TRBD1. Germline loops: CDR1 SGHNT, CDR2 YYREEE (reference sequence). There are 14 residues in the CDR3. With V trimmed by 5 bases and J by 1 base, 2 bases remained unmatched. The CDR3 DNA sequence: TGTGCCAGCAGACGGACAGGGGGCACAGATACGCAGTATTTT. Its translation: CASRRTGGTDTQYF.

At least ten counts were recorded for this clonotype. The chain couples TRBV5-1 to TRBJ1-4; no clear D. The CDR3 runs 14 residues. The germline gives CDR1 SGHRS, CDR2 YFSETQ. V lost 4 bases, J lost 3 bases, and 10 bases lay in between. As DNA, the CDR3 is TGCGCCAGCAGCGGTGAGCCCTCTAATGAAAAACTGTTTTTT. Translating it yields CASSGEPSNEKLFF.

V usage is TRBV27 and J usage is TRBJ1-1, with 7 bases identical to TRBD1. V was pared by 6 bases and J by 5 bases, with 12 bases of the junction left unmatched. This CDR3 has 15 residues. Germline V gene data show CDR1 as MNHEY and CDR2 as SMNVEV (reference sequence). The CDR3 loop is CASRFFRQGGTEAFF. The CDR3, as DNA: TGTGCCAGCAGATTCTTCCGACAGGGCGGGACTGAAGCTTTCTTT.